The T cell receptor beta chain described here comes from a study of CD8+ T cells in alopecia areata. Study-level background: Patients remained on tofacitinib for 6 to 18 months and then went 6 months without it. By percentage of affected scalp area, the severity of treated patients was scored. Study conclusions and caveats: Clonality in lesional scalp, especially alopecia totalis/universalis, exceeded that of normal scalp.

Treatment in this sample: oral pan-JAK inhibitor, 5-10 mg twice daily. The study team obtained lesional scalp punch biopsies and peripheral blood from alopecia areata patients. This clone was detected a few times. The antigen remains unidentified. Reverse transcribed after extraction, RNA yielded cDNA as the sequencing template. Produced via immunoSEQ multiplex PCR; TCRdb's table is partial and in-frame only. The sample shows about 120,000 clones, 55% to 60% of them seen only once. Trimming took 5 bases from V and 4 from J; bases not matched to a gene: 10. Germline V gives CDR1 SQVTM, CDR2 ANQGSEA. The CDR3 extends over 15 amino acids.

The chain is built from TRBV29-1 and TRBJ1-2; 10 nucleotides agree with TRBD1. The sample in question was CD4+ T cells sorted from blood, obtained at week 24, from a patient treated with tofacitinib. This clonotype originated in a human donor with alopecia areata. CDR3 region: CSVLIDRGRGYGYTF. As DNA, the CDR3 is TGCAGCGTTCTGATAGACAGGGGGCGAGGCTATGGCTACACCTTC.